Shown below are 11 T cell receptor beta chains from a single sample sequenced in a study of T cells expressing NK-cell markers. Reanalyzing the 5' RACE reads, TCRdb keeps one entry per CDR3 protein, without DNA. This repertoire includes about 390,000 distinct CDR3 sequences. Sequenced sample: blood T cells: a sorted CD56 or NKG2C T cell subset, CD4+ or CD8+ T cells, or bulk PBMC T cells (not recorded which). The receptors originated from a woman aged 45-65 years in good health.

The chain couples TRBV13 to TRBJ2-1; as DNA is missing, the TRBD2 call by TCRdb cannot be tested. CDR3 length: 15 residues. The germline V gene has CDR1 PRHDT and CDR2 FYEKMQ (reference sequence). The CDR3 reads CASSSSPSGHNEQFF.

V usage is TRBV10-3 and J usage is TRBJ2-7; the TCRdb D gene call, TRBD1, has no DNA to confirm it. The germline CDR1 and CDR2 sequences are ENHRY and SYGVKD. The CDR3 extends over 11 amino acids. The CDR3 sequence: CATSRQGEQYF.

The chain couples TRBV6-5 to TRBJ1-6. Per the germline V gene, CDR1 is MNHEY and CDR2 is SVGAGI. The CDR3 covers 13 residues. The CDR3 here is CASSLYQNSPLHF.

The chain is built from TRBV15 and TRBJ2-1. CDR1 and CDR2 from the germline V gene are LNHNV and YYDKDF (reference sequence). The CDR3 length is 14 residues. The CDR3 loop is CATSRGGRDNEQFF. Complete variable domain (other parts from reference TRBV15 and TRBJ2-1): DAMVIQNPRYQVTQFGKPVTLSCSQTLNHNVMYWYQQKSSQAPKLLFHYYDKDFNNEADTPDNFQSRRPNTSFCFLDIRSPGLGDTAMYLCATSRGGRDNEQFFGPGTRLTVL.

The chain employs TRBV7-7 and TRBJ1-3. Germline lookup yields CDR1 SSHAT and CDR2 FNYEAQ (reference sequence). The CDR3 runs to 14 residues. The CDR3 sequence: CASSLALNANTIYF.

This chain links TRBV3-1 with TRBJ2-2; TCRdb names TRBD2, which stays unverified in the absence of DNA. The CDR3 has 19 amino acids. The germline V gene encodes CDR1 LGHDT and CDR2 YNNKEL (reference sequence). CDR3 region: CASSQDWGLAETNTGELFF.

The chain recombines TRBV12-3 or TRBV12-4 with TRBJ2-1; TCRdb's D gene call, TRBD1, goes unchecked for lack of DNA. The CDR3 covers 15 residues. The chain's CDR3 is CASSPPKSSYNEQFF.

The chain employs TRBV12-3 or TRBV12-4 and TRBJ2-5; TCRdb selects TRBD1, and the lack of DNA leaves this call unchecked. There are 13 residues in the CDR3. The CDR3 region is CASGTGLPGTQYF.

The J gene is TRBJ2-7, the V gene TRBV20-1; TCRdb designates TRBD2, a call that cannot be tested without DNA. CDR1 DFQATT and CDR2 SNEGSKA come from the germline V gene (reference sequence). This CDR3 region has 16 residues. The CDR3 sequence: CSATKWLAGGPHEQYF.

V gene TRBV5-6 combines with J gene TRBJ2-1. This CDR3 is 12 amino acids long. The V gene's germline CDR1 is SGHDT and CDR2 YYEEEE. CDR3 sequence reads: CASRQTTNEQFF.

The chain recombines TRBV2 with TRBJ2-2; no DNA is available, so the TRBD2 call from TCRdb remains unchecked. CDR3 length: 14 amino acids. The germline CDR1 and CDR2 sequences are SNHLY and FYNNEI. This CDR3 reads CASTVGIDTGELFF.